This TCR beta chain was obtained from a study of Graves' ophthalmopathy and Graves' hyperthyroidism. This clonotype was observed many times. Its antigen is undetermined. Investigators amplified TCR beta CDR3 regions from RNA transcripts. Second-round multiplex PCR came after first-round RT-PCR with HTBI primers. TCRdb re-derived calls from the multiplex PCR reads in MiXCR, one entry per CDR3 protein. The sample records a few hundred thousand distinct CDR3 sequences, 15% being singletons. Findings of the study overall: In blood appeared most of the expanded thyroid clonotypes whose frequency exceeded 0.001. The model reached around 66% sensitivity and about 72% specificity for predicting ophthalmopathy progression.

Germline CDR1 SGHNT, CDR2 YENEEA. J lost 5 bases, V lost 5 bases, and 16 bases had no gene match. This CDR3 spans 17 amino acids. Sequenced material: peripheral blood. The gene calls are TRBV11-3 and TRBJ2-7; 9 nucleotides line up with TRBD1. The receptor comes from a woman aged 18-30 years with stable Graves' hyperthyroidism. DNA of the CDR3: TGTGCCAGCAGCCCGTGGCCAGACAGGACAGGGGACGACGAGCAGTACTTC. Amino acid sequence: CASSPWPDRTGDDEQYF.